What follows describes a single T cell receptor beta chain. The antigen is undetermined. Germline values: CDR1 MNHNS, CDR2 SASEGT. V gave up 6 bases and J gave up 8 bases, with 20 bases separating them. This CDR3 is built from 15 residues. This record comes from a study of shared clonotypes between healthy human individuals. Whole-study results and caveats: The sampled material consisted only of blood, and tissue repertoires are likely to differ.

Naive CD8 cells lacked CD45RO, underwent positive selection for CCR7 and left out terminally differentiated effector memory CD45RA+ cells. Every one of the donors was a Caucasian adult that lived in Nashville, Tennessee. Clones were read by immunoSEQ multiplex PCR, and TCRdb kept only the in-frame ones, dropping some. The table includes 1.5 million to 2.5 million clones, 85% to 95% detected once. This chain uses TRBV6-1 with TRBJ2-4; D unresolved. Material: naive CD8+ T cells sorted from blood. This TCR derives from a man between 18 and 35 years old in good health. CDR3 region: CASSPHYGQVDIQYF. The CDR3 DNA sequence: TGTGCCAGCAGCCCACACTATGGGCAGGTGGACATTCAGTACTTC.